This T cell receptor beta chain was observed in a study of blood T cell repertoires in COVID-19. TCRdb's table, derived via immunoSEQ multiplex PCR, lists solely in-frame clones and lacks some. The sample lists 150,000 to 200,000 clones; about four fifths were seen once. This CDR3 comprises 17 residues. In germline, CDR1 is SGDLS, CDR2 YYNGEE. Trimming removed 3 bases at V and 6 bases at J, with 23 bases between. This clonotype originated in a woman aged 30 to 39 who had been exposed to COVID-19. The V call is TRBV9, the J call TRBJ2-3; D possibly corresponds to TRBD2 (7 bases). The material sequenced was PBMCs or T cells enriched from blood (not recorded which). In nucleotides, the CDR3 is TGTGCCAGCAGCGCCCGCGGCGGGGGCGCCCCTACCGATACGCAGTATTTT. Encoded protein: CASSARGGGAPTDTQYF.